What follows is one T cell receptor (beta chain) and its context. The method was immunoSEQ multiplex PCR; TCRdb's version includes in-frame clones alone and lacks a portion of them. The repertoire consists of 40,000 to 60,000 clones, with roughly 84% occurring once and the leading ten covering 5% to 6%. The data originate from a study of technical replicates of blood from a handful of donors. Germline V CDR1 and CDR2: MNHEY, SMNVEV (reference sequence). Losses at the gene ends were 4 bases for V and 6 bases for J; bases not matched to a gene: 13. The CDR3 loop spans 16 amino acids. Sequencing was performed on PBMCs. This rearrangement joins TRBV27 to TRBJ2-7, with 9 bases aligning to TRBD1. This receptor was taken from a human donor in good health. Some clones in this sample may be carry-over from other donors' samples. CDR3 sequence (DNA): TGTGCCAGCAGTTGGACAGGGGAAGCTTTAATTCTCGAGCAGTACTTC. This sequence encodes CASSWTGEALILEQYF.